The 30 T cell receptor beta chains reported below all come from one sample, sequenced in a study of blood T cell repertoires in COVID-19. Using immunoSEQ multiplex PCR, the repertoire was profiled, and TCRdb retains in-frame clones only, with some absent. Of approximately 100,000 clones in the sample, 70% to 90% were seen once. The sample taken for sequencing was peripheral blood. The receptors were sampled from a man aged 50 to 60 in a cohort sampled during active COVID-19.

This clone occurred a few times. The rearrangement links TRBV19 to TRBJ1-2; TRBD1 agrees at 8 bases. Germline V lookup: CDR1 LNHDA, CDR2 SQIVND (reference sequence). The length of the CDR3 is 15 residues. Unmatched junction bases numbered 5, after V lost 3 bases and J lost 2 bases. The CDR3 here is CASSIGGTGNYGYTF. DNA for the CDR3: TGTGCCAGTAGTATCGGGGGGACAGGAAACTATGGCTACACCTTC. The full variable domain, completed using reference TRBV19 and TRBJ1-2, is DGGITQSPKYLFRKEGQNVTLSCEQNLNHDAMYWYRQDPGQGLRLIYYSQIVNDFQKGDIAEGYSVSREKKESFPLTVTSAQKNPTAFYLCASSIGGTGNYGYTFGSGTRLTVV.

This sequence joins TRBV7-3 and TRBJ2-5; 7 bases are a match to TRBD1. J gave up 5 bases and V 5 bases, and 8 bases lay outside the gene matches. The CDR3 has 14 amino acids. The germline gives CDR1 SGHTA, CDR2 FQGTGA. This CDR3 is CASSATGAPETQYF. CDR3 coding DNA: TGTGCCAGCAGCGCCACAGGGGCTCCGGAGACCCAGTACTTC. The whole variable domain, filled in from reference TRBV7-3 and TRBJ2-5, reads GAGVSQTPSNKVTEKGKYVELRCDPISGHTALYWYRQSLGQGPEFLIYFQGTGAADDSGLPNDRFFAVRPEGSVSTLKIQRTERGDSAVYLCASSATGAPETQYFGPGTRLLVL.

J is TRBJ1-2 and V is TRBV7-9; 7 bases line up with TRBD1. V gave up 5 bases and J gave up 0 bases; unmatched junction bases: 3. CDR3 length: 14 amino acids. Looked up from germline, CDR1 is SEHNR and CDR2 is FQNEAQ (reference sequence). The CDR3 protein is CASSPQGTNYGYTF. For the CDR3, the DNA is TGTGCCAGCAGCCCACAGGGGACTAACTATGGCTACACCTTC. Supplemented by reference TRBV7-9 and TRBJ1-2, the full variable domain reads DTGVSQNPRHKITKRGQNVTFRCDPISEHNRLYWYRQTLGQGPEFLTYFQNEAQLEKSRLLSDRFSAERPKGSFSTLEIQRTEQGDSAMYLCASSPQGTNYGYTFGSGTRLTVV.

The rearrangement uses TRBV5-4 and TRBJ2-1; 13 bases align to TRBD2. The V gene end was trimmed by 6 bases and the J gene end by 4 bases; junction bases not matched to a gene: 4. Germline CDR1 reads SGHNT; CDR2 reads YYREEE (reference sequence). This CDR3 region has 15 residues. CDR3 loop: CASTGLAGVYNEQFF. The DNA for the CDR3 is TGTGCCAGCACCGGACTAGCGGGAGTATACAATGAGCAGTTCTTC.

V and J are TRBV6-5 and TRBJ2-7; TRBD2 matches at 8 bases. V gave up 3 bases and J gave up 2 bases; unmatched junction bases: 9. This CDR3 is built from 16 residues. The germline V gene has CDR1 MNHEY and CDR2 SVGAGI. CDR3 in amino acids: CASSYGLVAGPYEQYF. The DNA for the CDR3 is TGTGCCAGCAGTTATGGGTTAGTAGCGGGGCCCTACGAGCAGTACTTC.

The chain has TRBV11-2 and TRBJ1-3; perhaps TRBD1 as D (6 bases). The CDR3 loop spans 16 amino acids. Trimming shortened V by 1 base and J by 7 bases, and 17 bases separated the two germline ends. From germline, CDR1 is SGHAT and CDR2 FQNNGV. This CDR3 reads CASSLGWQGIWNTIYF. The CDR3 DNA is TGTGCCAGCAGCTTAGGATGGCAGGGGATATGGAACACCATATATTTT.

The CDR3 DNA sequence: TGTGCCACCAGCAGAGATCGAGTAACAGGGTCGATCAATCAGCCCCAGCATTTT. Its translation is CATSRDRVTGSINQPQHF. The chain combines TRBV15 with TRBJ1-5; D possibly corresponds to TRBD1 (6 bases). The CDR3 extends over 18 amino acids. The germline CDR1 and CDR2 sequences are LNHNV and YYDKDF (reference sequence). Trimming took 0 bases from V and 3 from J, leaving 18 bases between them.

J is TRBJ2-7 and V is TRBV2, with TRBD1 as a possible D gene (6 bases). Trimming cost V 8 bases and J 11 bases, with 16 bases left between them. Germline V gives CDR1 SNHLY, CDR2 FYNNEI. The CDR3 extends over 11 amino acids. DNA of the CDR3: TGTGCCAGCGGACCCCCCGCAGGGGAGTACGTC. Its translation: CASGPPAGEYV.

This rearrangement joins TRBV7-9 to TRBJ1-1; D perhaps matches TRBD1 (6 bases). Deletions cut 4 bases from V and 4 bases from J, with 16 bases between. The CDR3 spans 15 residues. CDR1 is SEHNR, CDR2 FQNEAQ, per germline (reference sequence). This chain's CDR3 is CASSYSAGGPTEAFF. The CDR3 bases are TGTGCCAGCAGCTACAGCGCGGGGGGGCCCACTGAAGCTTTCTTT.

In this sample, this clone turned up once. This chain joins TRBV5-1 and TRBJ2-2; 9 nucleotides line up with TRBD1. Trimming took 5 bases from V and 4 from J; bases not matched to a gene: 6. Per germline, CDR1 SGHRS and CDR2 YFSETQ. The CDR3 extends over 15 amino acids. The CDR3 bases are TGCGCCAGCAGGTACGGGACAGGGACCACCGGGGAGCTGTTTTTT. It specifies CASRYGTGTTGELFF.

This chain links TRBV2 with TRBJ1-1; TRBD1 might be the D (6 bases). This CDR3 spans 15 amino acids. Trimming left V 3 bases short and J 1 base short, with 12 bases between. CDR1 is SNHLY and CDR2 is FYNNEI in the germline V gene. CDR3 DNA: TGTGCCAGCAGTGATCAGGGGACCCAGAACACTGAAGCTTTCTTT. It translates to CASSDQGTQNTEAFF. The variable domain in full, completed from reference TRBV2 and TRBJ1-1, reads EPEVTQTPSHQVTQMGQEVILRCVPISNHLYFYWYRQILGQKVEFLVSFYNNEISEKSEIFDDQFSVERPDGSNFTLKIRSTKLEDSAMYFCASSDQGTQNTEAFFGQGTRLTVV.

This chain joins TRBV3-1 (or the pseudogene TRBV3-2) and TRBJ2-3; 9 bases map to TRBD2. Germline V gives CDR1 LGHDT, CDR2 YNNKEL (reference sequence). This CDR3 spans 17 amino acids. V lost 1 base, J lost 5 bases, and 10 bases stayed unmatched. DNA for the CDR3: TGTGCCAGCAGCCAAGGGATTTTGCGGGGGGGCGTAGATACGCAGTATTTT. Its protein product is CASSQGILRGGVDTQYF.

The chain combines TRBV6-6 with TRBJ2-5; tentatively, D is TRBD1 (6 bases). The CDR3 totals 14 residues. Germline CDR1 is MNHNY and CDR2 is SVGAGI (reference sequence). V shed 7 bases and J shed 5 bases, with 17 bases lying between them. In DNA, the CDR3 is TGTGCCAGCACGGCTCCCGGTCAGGGGGAGACCCAGTACTTC. Translated, it gives CASTAPGQGETQYF.

The rearrangement uses TRBV5-1 and TRBJ2-3; 8 bases map to TRBD1. With 4 bases clipped from V and 4 bases from J, the junction kept 8 bases outside the gene matches. This CDR3 is built from 15 residues. CDR1 SGHRS and CDR2 YFSETQ come from the germline V gene. The CDR3 nucleotides read TGCGCCAGCAGCGCCACTGACAGGGGCCCAGATACGCAGTATTTT. Its translation is CASSATDRGPDTQYF.

The chain recombines TRBV28 with TRBJ2-1, with 10 nucleotides matching TRBD2. The CDR3 runs to 18 residues. Trimming at V came to 2 bases and at J to 8 bases, leaving 15 bases not matched to a gene. Per the germline V gene, CDR1 is MDHEN and CDR2 is SYDVKM. CDR3 protein: CASSLPRRSGGGGDEQFF. CDR3 in DNA: TGTGCCAGCAGTTTACCTCGTAGGAGCGGGGGGGGAGGCGATGAGCAGTTCTTC.

The sample holds one count of this clone. This rearrangement joins TRBV9 to TRBJ2-1; 9 nucleotides align to TRBD1. V shed 0 bases and J 6 bases; nucleotides not matched to a gene: 4. This CDR3 has 15 residues. From germline, CDR1 is SGDLS and CDR2 YYNGEE. The CDR3 nucleotides are TGTGCCAGCAGCGTAGTGGGGACAGGGAGCAATGAGCAGTTCTTC. It specifies CASSVVGTGSNEQFF.

J is TRBJ2-3 and V is TRBV6-2 or TRBV6-3; 7 nucleotides agree with TRBD2. The CDR3 is 16 residues long. Germline assignment: CDR1 MNHEY and CDR2 SVGEGT. V lost 4 bases, J lost 1 base, and 8 bases stayed unmatched. CDR3 loop: CASSSGGSTRTDTQYF. DNA for the CDR3: TGTGCCAGCAGTTCCGGGGGGTCTACGCGCACAGATACGCAGTATTTT.

The chain employs TRBV15 and TRBJ1-4; TRBD1 is a possible D gene (6 bases). Germline V gene sequence: CDR1 LNHNV, CDR2 YYDKDF (reference sequence). The CDR3 sequence is 16 residues long. Trimming left V 3 bases short and J 8 bases short, with 19 bases between. CDR3 in amino acids: CATSRVGGASGEKLFF. For the CDR3, the DNA is TGTGCCACCAGCAGGGTAGGGGGGGCTTCAGGAGAAAAACTGTTTTTT.

The chain joins TRBV19 to TRBJ1-1; a weak D match, TRBD1 (5 bases). The germline gives CDR1 LNHDA, CDR2 SQIVND (reference sequence). V lost 8 bases to trimming and J lost 6 bases, with 19 bases between them. The CDR3 consists of 14 residues. In DNA, the CDR3 is TGTGCCAGTCTCGGAGCGGGGGGAGGTCCTGAAGCTTTCTTT. As protein: CASLGAGGGPEAFF. The full variable domain, in which reference TRBV19 and TRBJ1-1 provide the parts outside the CDR3, is DGGITQSPKYLFRKEGQNVTLSCEQNLNHDAMYWYRQDPGQGLRLIYYSQIVNDFQKGDIAEGYSVSREKKESFPLTVTSAQKNPTAFYLCASLGAGGGPEAFFGQGTRLTVV.

This chain uses TRBV6-5 with TRBJ1-5, with TRBD1 identical over 7 bases. The V gene end was trimmed by 7 bases and the J gene end by 2 bases; junction bases not matched to a gene: 8. Germline V gene sequence: CDR1 MNHEY, CDR2 SVGAGI. This CDR3 region has 15 residues. The CDR3 DNA is TGTGCCAGCAACAACCGGGACAGTGGCAATCAGCCCCAGCATTTT. It codes for CASNNRDSGNQPQHF.

The J gene is TRBJ2-5, the V gene TRBV29-1, with D perhaps matching TRBD1 (6 bases). The CDR3 is made up of 14 amino acids. Germline lookup yields CDR1 SQVTM and CDR2 ANQGSEA. V was clipped by 8 bases and J by 1 base, with 17 bases between them. The CDR3 DNA reads as TGCAGCTCCCCGGGTCAGGGGTCCCAAGAGACCCAGTACTTC. Encoded protein: CSSPGQGSQETQYF.

This chain joins TRBV15 and TRBJ2-4, with 8 bases identical to TRBD2. J gave up 0 bases and V 4 bases, and 8 bases lay outside the gene matches. The CDR3 totals 17 residues. In germline, CDR1 is LNHNV, CDR2 YYDKDF (reference sequence). CDR3 nucleotide sequence: TGTGCCACCAGCACAAGCAGCGGGGGCATAGCCAAAAACATTCAGTACTTC. Protein sequence: CATSTSSGGIAKNIQYF.

The chain links TRBV10-1 to TRBJ2-2, with D uncertain. The CDR3 is 12 amino acids. Germline V gene sequence: CDR1 WNHNN, CDR2 SYGVQD (reference sequence). V was clipped by 6 bases and J by 4 bases, with 6 bases between them. The CDR3 here is CASRSSTGELFF. CDR3 sequence (DNA): TGCGCCAGCAGAAGTAGCACCGGGGAGCTGTTTTTT.

The J gene is TRBJ2-5, the V gene TRBV2, with 10 bases identical to TRBD2. This CDR3 comprises 13 residues. V lost 11 bases to trimming and J lost 2 bases; unmatched junction nucleotides: 5. Germline V gene data show CDR1 as SNHLY and CDR2 as FYNNEI. In DNA, the CDR3 is TGTGCCCGAAGACTAGCGGGTCAAGAGACCCAGTACTTC. Amino acid sequence: CARRLAGQETQYF.

This chain links TRBV3-1 (or the pseudogene TRBV3-2) with TRBJ2-1; 10 bases agree with TRBD2. The germline gives CDR1 LGHDT, CDR2 YNNKEL (reference sequence). The CDR3 loop spans 15 amino acids. V shed 8 bases and J 3 bases; nucleotides not matched to a gene: 7. The CDR3 loop is CASGTLAGDYNEQFF. CDR3 bases: TGTGCCAGCGGAACCCTAGCGGGGGACTACAATGAGCAGTTCTTC.

The J gene is TRBJ2-7, the V gene TRBV7-6; TRBD1 aligns across 8 bases. Germline-derived CDR1 and CDR2 are SGHVS and FNYEAQ. The junction had 8 bases not matched to a gene; V was cut back by 5 bases and J by 5 bases. The CDR3 runs to 14 residues. The CDR3 coding sequence is TGTGCCAGCAGCCTCCGGACAGGGCCGCACGAGCAGTACTTC. This gives the protein CASSLRTGPHEQYF.

The chain has TRBV5-6 and TRBJ1-1; D call uncertain. CDR3 length: 15 amino acids. V lost 1 base and J lost 4, with 14 bases in between. CDR1 and CDR2 (germline): SGHDT, YYEEEE. CDR3 nucleotide sequence: TGTGCCAGCAGCTTGAGCGAGGGTGCGATCACTGAAGCTTTCTTT. Its translation is CASSLSEGAITEAFF.

This CDR3 reads CASSQVRGNSGNTIYF. In DNA form, the CDR3 reads TGCGCCAGCAGCCAAGTACGGGGAAACTCTGGAAACACCATATATTTT. The V gene is TRBV4-1, the J gene TRBJ1-3; D unresolved. Germline V CDR1 and CDR2: MGHRA, YSYEKL. With 1 base removed from V and 0 bases from J, the gap between germline ends came to 10 bases. The CDR3 is made up of 16 amino acids.

The rearrangement links TRBV25-1 to TRBJ2-5, with unresolved D. The V gene lost 2 bases and the J gene lost 1 base, with 8 bases spanning the gap. The germline V gene has CDR1 MGHDK and CDR2 SYGVNS. This CDR3 is built from 14 residues. The CDR3 sequence: CASSEQTAQETQYF. The CDR3 coding sequence is TGTGCCAGCAGTGAACAAACAGCCCAAGAGACCCAGTACTTC. Looking up the rest from reference TRBV25-1 and TRBJ2-5 gives the full variable domain: EADIYQTPRYLVIGTGKKITLECSQTMGHDKMYWYQQDPGMELHLIHYSYGVNSTEKGDLSSESTVSRIRTEHFPLTLESARPSHTSQYLCASSEQTAQETQYFGPGTRLLVL.

This clone was counted a few times. The chain uses TRBV5-8 and TRBJ1-4; perhaps TRBD1 as D (5 bases). Germline V gene lookup returns CDR1 SGHTS and CDR2 YDEGEE. The CDR3 sequence is 19 residues long. Trimming left V 0 bases short and J 8 bases short, with 26 bases between. CDR3 residues: CASSLGYFFGIGGEEKLFF. CDR3 nucleotide sequence: TGTGCCAGCAGCTTGGGTTATTTCTTCGGGATCGGGGGTGAGGAAAAACTGTTTTTT.